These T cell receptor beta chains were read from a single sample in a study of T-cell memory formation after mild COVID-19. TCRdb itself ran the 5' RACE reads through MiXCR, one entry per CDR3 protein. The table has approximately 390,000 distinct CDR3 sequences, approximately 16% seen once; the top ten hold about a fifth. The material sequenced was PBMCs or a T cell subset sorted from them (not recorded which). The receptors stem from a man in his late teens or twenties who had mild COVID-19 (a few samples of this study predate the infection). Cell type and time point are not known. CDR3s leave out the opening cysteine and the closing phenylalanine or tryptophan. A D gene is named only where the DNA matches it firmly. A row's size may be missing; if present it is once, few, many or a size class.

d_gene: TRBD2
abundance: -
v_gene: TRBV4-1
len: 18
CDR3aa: ASRPTRTSGGPDDYNEQF

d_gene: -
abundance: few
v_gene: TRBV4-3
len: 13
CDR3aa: ASSQDAGVFSEQF

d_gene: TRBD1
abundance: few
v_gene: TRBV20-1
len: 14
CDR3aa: SARRFGQGDGSPLH

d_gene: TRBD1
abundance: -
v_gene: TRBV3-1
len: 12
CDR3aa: ASSQAGQTYEQY

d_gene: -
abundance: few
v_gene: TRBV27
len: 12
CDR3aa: ASSPTRTGYGYT

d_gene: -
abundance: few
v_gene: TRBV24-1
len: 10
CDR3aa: ATSVTGETQY

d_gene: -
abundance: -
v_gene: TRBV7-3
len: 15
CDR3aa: ASSNVGGRSMNTEAF

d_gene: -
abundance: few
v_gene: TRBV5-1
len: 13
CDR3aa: ASSLAIGADTEAF

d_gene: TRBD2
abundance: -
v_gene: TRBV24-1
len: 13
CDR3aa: ATSDSSGGLSEQF

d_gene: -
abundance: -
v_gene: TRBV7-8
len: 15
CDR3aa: ASSQNQGRGLNSPLH

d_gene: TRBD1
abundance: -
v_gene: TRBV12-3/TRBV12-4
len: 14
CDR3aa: ASTPTGGRANYGYT

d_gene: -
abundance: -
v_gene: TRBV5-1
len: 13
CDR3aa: ASSLAPRQGGEQY

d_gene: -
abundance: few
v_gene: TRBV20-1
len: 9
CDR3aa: SALTRVEQF

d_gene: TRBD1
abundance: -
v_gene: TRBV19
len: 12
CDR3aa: ASRQRTGGYGYT

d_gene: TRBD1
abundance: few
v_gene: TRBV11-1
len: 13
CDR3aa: ASSQGQGSTDTQY

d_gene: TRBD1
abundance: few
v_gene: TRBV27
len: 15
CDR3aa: ASSYHLGSGGAGGYT

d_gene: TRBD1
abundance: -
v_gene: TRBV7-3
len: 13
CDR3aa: ASSFLDRGRGELF

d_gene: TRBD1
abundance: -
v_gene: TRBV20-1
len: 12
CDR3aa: SADAGGRNQPQH

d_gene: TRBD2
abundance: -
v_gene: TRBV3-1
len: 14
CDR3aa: ASSANIAGGYNEQF

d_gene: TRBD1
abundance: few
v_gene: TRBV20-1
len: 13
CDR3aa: SAGDPGTGRIGLF

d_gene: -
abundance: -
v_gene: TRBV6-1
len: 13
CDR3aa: ASSEKSTGGAEQY

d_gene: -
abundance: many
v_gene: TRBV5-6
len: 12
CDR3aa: ASSGKDYSYEQY

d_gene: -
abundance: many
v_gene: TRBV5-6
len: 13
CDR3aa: ASTPPVGGRETQY

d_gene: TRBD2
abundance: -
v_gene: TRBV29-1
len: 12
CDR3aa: SVTTRLAGGASY

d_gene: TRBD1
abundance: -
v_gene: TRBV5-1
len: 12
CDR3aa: ASSLGDRAGEQY

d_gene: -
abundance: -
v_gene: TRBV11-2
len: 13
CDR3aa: ASSLVDGRTDTQY

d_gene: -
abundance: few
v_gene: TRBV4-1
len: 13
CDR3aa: ASSQDSGVSQPQH

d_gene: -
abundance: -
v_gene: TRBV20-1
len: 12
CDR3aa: SVGGQNSYNEQF

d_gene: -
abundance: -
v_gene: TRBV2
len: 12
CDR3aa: ASSDAGSEHIQY

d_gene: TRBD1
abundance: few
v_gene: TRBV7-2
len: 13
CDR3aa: ASSRRQGANEKLF

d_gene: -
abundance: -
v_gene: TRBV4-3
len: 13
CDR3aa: ASSQDRLLNSPLH

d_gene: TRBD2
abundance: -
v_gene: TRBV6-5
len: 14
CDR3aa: ASSHGTSGGRKTQY

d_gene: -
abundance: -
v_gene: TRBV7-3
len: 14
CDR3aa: ASSLRGRHLAEELF

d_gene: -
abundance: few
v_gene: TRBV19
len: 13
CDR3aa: ASSNRGPTGGEQY

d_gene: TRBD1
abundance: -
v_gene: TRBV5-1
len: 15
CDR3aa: ASSISGTGGYQETQY

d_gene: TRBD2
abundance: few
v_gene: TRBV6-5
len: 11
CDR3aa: ASSGGRLYEQF

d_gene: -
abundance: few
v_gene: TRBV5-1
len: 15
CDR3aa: ASSLTPLSQGNTEAF

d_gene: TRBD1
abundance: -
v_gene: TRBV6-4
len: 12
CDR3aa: ASSPTGDYNEQF

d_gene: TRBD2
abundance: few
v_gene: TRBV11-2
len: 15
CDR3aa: ASRHTRTSGASYEQF

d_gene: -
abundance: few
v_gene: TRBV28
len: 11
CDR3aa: ASFSSGANVLT